Described below is a single T cell receptor beta chain sequence and its context. The J segment lost 6 bases and the V segment lost 7 bases, leaving 5 bases of the junction unmatched. Germline V gene sequence: CDR1 SQVTM, CDR2 ANQGSEA. This CDR3 contains 12 residues. This sample is part of a study of blood T cell repertoires in COVID-19. Across the whole study: Acute-phase and convalescent COVID-19 samples originated in the United States, Italy and Spain.

Seattle-derived patients entered the study during active infection and were followed longitudinally. As originally analysed: Estimation of nucleated cell counts was performed using reference gene primer amplification. Only in-frame clones appear in the TCRdb table, and some are missing; sequencing was by immunoSEQ multiplex PCR. V and J calls and clone size are copied from that table; D and trimming were computed from the DNA. Among fewer than 700,000 clones listed, 70% to 90% were seen once. The receptor was derived from a woman in her fifties or sixties with COVID-19, enrolled during active disease. Sequenced: peripheral blood. The V call is TRBV29-1, the J call TRBJ2-2, with 7 bases lining up with TRBD1. The CDR3 region has the DNA TGCAGCGGTGAGGGGGCTCCCGGGGAGCTGTTTTTT. It codes for CSGEGAPGELFF.